This entry lists 12 T cell receptor beta chains sequenced from one sample in a study of control samples from healthy donors and cancer patients. The repertoire was sequenced with immunoSEQ multiplex PCR; TCRdb's copy has only in-frame clones and lacks some. The sample has over 100,000 clones, roughly 92% seen once. The sequenced sample consisted of blood. The origin of the receptors is a man between 18 and 29 years old in good health.

This chain uses TRBV7-6 with TRBJ2-7; D is possibly TRBD1 or TRBD2 (5 bases each). The V and J ends lost 5 bases and 2 bases respectively, with 13 bases between them. The CDR3 loop spans 14 amino acids. Germline CDR1 and CDR2: SGHVS and FNYEAQ. This CDR3 reads CASSPRDGPYEQYF. CDR3 in DNA: TGTGCCAGCAGCCCTCGGGACGGACCCTACGAGCAGTACTTC.

This chain joins TRBV2 and TRBJ1-5; no clear D gene. V gave up 8 bases and J gave up 8 bases, with 13 bases separating them. The germline V gene encodes CDR1 SNHLY and CDR2 FYNNEI. The CDR3 is 12 amino acids. The CDR3 loop reads CASQSTGEPQHF. DNA for the CDR3: TGTGCCAGCCAGAGCACGGGTGAGCCCCAGCATTTT.

This clone came up once. The rearrangement joins TRBV30 to TRBJ2-7, with no clear D. V lost 0 bases and J lost 3, with 3 bases in between. This CDR3 region has 11 residues. Germline assignment: CDR1 GTSNPN and CDR2 SVGIG (reference sequence). The CDR3 DNA reads as TGTGCCTGGAGTGTCTACTACGAGCAGTACTTC. Translated: CAWSVYYEQYF. Together with reference TRBV30 and TRBJ2-7, the CDR3 gives the full variable domain: SQTIHQWPATLVQPVGSPLSLECTVEGTSNPNLYWYRQAAGRGLQLLFYSVGIGQISSEVPQNLSASRPQDRQFILSSKKLLLSDSGFYLCAWSVYYEQYFGPGTRLTVT.

The genes are TRBV6-4 and TRBJ2-7; TRBD1 matches at 9 bases. This CDR3 is built from 15 residues. V dropped 2 bases and J dropped 5; count of bases not matched to a gene: 7. CDR1 and CDR2 from the germline V gene are MRHNA and SNTAGT. The CDR3 is CASSDLRDRDHEQYF. The CDR3, as DNA: TGTGCCAGCAGTGACCTCCGGGACAGGGACCACGAGCAGTACTTC.

This clone was seen just once. The chain links TRBV28 to TRBJ2-7; maybe TRBD1 (6 bases). Germline CDR1 is MDHEN and CDR2 is SYDVKM. V lost 7 bases to trimming and J lost 4 bases, with 14 bases between them. This CDR3 is 13 amino acids long. The CDR3 DNA follows: TGTGCCAGCACCAGGACAGCCTTGTACGAGCAGTACTTC. The encoded protein is CASTRTALYEQYF.

This chain uses TRBV5-6 with TRBJ1-2, with TRBD1 identical over 11 bases. The CDR3 loop spans 14 amino acids. After removal of 4 bases from V and 7 bases from J, the junction contained 6 bases not matched to a gene. Germline V gene lookup returns CDR1 SGHDT and CDR2 YYEEEE. CDR3 bases: TGTGCCAGCAGCCCAGGACAGGGGGCGCTTGGCTACACCTTC. This sequence encodes CASSPGQGALGYTF.

The rearrangement uses TRBV11-2 and TRBJ1-5; 7 bases line up with TRBD1. Looked up from germline, CDR1 is SGHAT and CDR2 is FQNNGV. V gave up 5 bases and J gave up 5 bases; unmatched junction bases: 3. This CDR3 has 13 amino acids. Here the CDR3 DNA reads TGTGCCAGCAGCGGCACAGGGGATCAGCCCCAGCATTTT. It translates to CASSGTGDQPQHF. Combining the CDR3 with reference TRBV11-2 and TRBJ1-5 gives the whole variable domain EAGVAQSPRYKIIEKRQSVAFWCNPISGHATLYWYQQILGQGPKLLIQFQNNGVVDDSQLPKDRFSAERLKGVDSTLKIQPAKLEDSAVYLCASSGTGDQPQHFGDGTRLSIL.

The rearrangement uses TRBV5-4 and TRBJ2-7; D could derive from TRBD1 or TRBD2 (5 bases each). This CDR3 contains 15 residues. Trimming took off 0 bases at V and 1 base at J, with 11 bases between the two ends. Per the germline V gene, CDR1 is SGHNT and CDR2 is YYREEE (reference sequence). The chain's CDR3 is CASSLGPGPSYEQYF. The CDR3 region has the DNA TGTGCCAGCAGCTTGGGGCCGGGACCTTCCTACGAGCAGTACTTC.

The chain combines TRBV6-1 with TRBJ2-2; D is undetermined. This CDR3 spans 15 amino acids. V lost 0 bases, J lost 2 bases, and 7 bases lay in between. Germline V CDR1 and CDR2: MNHNS, SASEGT. CDR3 sequence (DNA): TGTGCCAGCAGTGAAGCCTACCGAAACACCGGGGAGCTGTTTTTT. It yields the protein CASSEAYRNTGELFF.

The V gene is TRBV9, the J gene TRBJ2-3; TRBD2 matches at 8 bases. Germline assignment: CDR1 SGDLS and CDR2 YYNGEE. The CDR3 sequence is 15 residues long. J lost 1 base, V lost 4 bases, and 5 bases had no gene match. CDR3 nucleotide sequence: TGTGCCAGCAGCCCCCGGGGGGGGTGCACAGATACGCAGTATTTT. It yields the protein CASSPRGGCTDTQYF.

The chain has TRBV6-5 and TRBJ2-1; 7 bases align to TRBD2. V shed 6 bases, J shed 5 bases, and the junction held 7 bases outside the gene matches. The length of the CDR3 is 14 residues. Germline lookup yields CDR1 MNHEY and CDR2 SVGAGI. The CDR3 DNA reads TGTGCCAGCAGCCTAGGACTAGAGAACAATGAGCAGTTCTTC. Residues: CASSLGLENNEQFF.

This rearrangement joins TRBV19 to TRBJ2-1; 7 nucleotides line up with TRBD2. The V gene's germline CDR1 is LNHDA and CDR2 SQIVND (reference sequence). The trim removed 3 bases at V and 3 bases at J, leaving 5 bases unmatched. This CDR3 spans 15 amino acids. CDR3 DNA sequence: TGTGCCAGTAGTATGACTAGCTTTGTCTACAATGAGCAGTTCTTC. It specifies CASSMTSFVYNEQFF. Complete variable domain (other parts from reference TRBV19 and TRBJ2-1): DGGITQSPKYLFRKEGQNVTLSCEQNLNHDAMYWYRQDPGQGLRLIYYSQIVNDFQKGDIAEGYSVSREKKESFPLTVTSAQKNPTAFYLCASSMTSFVYNEQFFGPGTRLTVL.